Listed here is a single T cell receptor beta chain. Its specific antigen is unknown. Per-base quality was not reported, and no clone a single base away is much larger than it. Genomic DNA was extracted from sorted cells for sequencing of the TCRbeta CDR3 region. TCRbeta CDR3 regions were sequenced using the immunoSEQ Assay. The clones in this table, taken by TCRdb from immuneACCESS, are in-frame only. Not every clone is retained; where verified, under half of the shortfall comes from an unresolved V gene, and the cause of the rest is unknown. The sample includes tens of thousands of clones, with about 81% observed a single time. Roughly an eighth of the sample is held by the ten biggest clonotypes. This sample is part of a study of OX40 agonist ivuxolimab in advanced cancers. For context, the study as a whole: Ivuxolimab was an agonistic, fully human IgG2 monoclonal antibody directed against OX40 (CD134), a costimulatory receptor. Intravenous ivuxolimab was administered to patients every 2 weeks at six dose levels: 0.01, 0.1, 0.3, 1.5, 3 and 10 mg/kg. In the dose-escalation cohort, 82.7% of patients were male, and the mean age was around 60 years, with a range of roughly 20 to 79. Three dose-escalation patients achieved partial responses, one with hepatocellular carcinoma and two with cutaneous melanoma. The paper describes the monotherapy dose-escalation part (N ≈ 52 patients) of the phase I trial of ivuxolimab. Prior anti-PD-1, anti-PD-L1 or anti-CTLA-4 therapy was permitted, and roughly two fifths of dose-escalation patients had received checkpoint inhibitors. Of the approximately 50 dose-escalation patients, hepatocellular carcinoma was present in around 20, melanoma in about 15, renal cell carcinoma in 9 and head and neck cancer in 9. The point of sequencing TCRbeta in the periphery was to test whether ivuxolimab changed TCR sequence diversity and drove clonal T-cell expansion. Points the paper makes about the study in general: After ivuxolimab, CD8+ T cells had more expanded clones than CD4+ T cells on average. The antigen specificity of the clonally expanded peripheral T cells was not determined. Low levels of normalized T-cell clonal expansion were also seen in some patients who did not respond. At doses of 0.1 to 3.0 mg/kg, clonal expansion of both CD4+ and CD8+ blood T cells was observed from baseline to week 6. In the 0.1-3.0 mg/kg groups, partial responders had among the lowest normalized peripheral clonal expansion, particularly in CD8+ T cells.

The trial excluded patients who had a history of autoimmune disease or who were on systemic immunosuppression. Peripheral blood for TCR sequencing was collected from all dose cohorts at baseline, on cycle 4 day 1, and on cycle 7 day 1. The samples were drawn from a first-in-human, open-label, multicenter phase I dose-escalation trial of ivuxolimab. Adults with locally advanced or metastatic head and neck squamous cell, hepatocellular, melanoma or renal cell carcinoma were enrolled in the trial. Before TCR sequencing, CD4+ T cells and CD8+ T cells from peripheral blood were sorted into separate populations. For CDR1 and CDR2, the germline V gene lists SGHRS and YFSETQ. There are 14 amino acids in the CDR3, from cysteine to phenylalanine inclusive. The entry retains the CDR3 DNA only, 42 bases that are in frame from base 1. Trimming costs V 0 bases and J 1 base, and their ends lie 7 bases apart.

This receptor was taken from an adult with an advanced solid tumor such as melanoma, head and neck, liver or kidney cancer. In this chain, TRBV5-1 is recombined with TRBJ1-1; the D gene remains uncertain. Specimen: CD4+ or CD8+ T cells sorted from blood, collected in a trial of the OX40 agonist ivuxolimab. The CDR3 here reads CASSLVVGNTEAFF. The bases read TGCGCCAGCAGCTTGGTGGTCGGGAACACTGAAGCTTTCTTT.